The rows below give T cell receptor beta chains drawn from one sample of a study of vaccination effects on CD4 cells after COVID-19. Sequencing used immunoSEQ multiplex PCR; TCRdb keeps in-frame clones, though not all of them. The data contain tens of thousands of clones, roughly 73% of them singletons. The antigens these receptors bind are not known. The material sequenced was CD4+ T cells from PBMCs cultured with HCoV-229E spike peptides, taken after COVID-19 vaccination. Receptor source: a human donor who received a COVID-19 vaccine. Each CDR3 is given without its conserved first and last residue. A D gene is named only where the DNA matches it firmly.

D gene | J gene | CDR3 length | V gene | CDR3 protein
. | TRBJ2-2 | 13 | TRBV20-1 | SASRPTGNTGELF
. | TRBJ1-5 | 10 | TRBV18 | ASSGSNQPQH
. | TRBJ2-6 | 12 | TRBV9 | ASSVDAGANVLT
. | TRBJ1-5 | 13 | TRBV5-1 | ASSLEPGLNQPQH
. | TRBJ2-3 | 13 | TRBV19 | ASSPPGPQGDTQY
. | TRBJ2-5 | 13 | TRBV19 | ASSVGDNSQETQY
. | TRBJ2-6 | 15 | TRBV4-1 | ASSQEGGGSEANVLT
. | TRBJ2-1 | 11 | TRBV12-3/TRBV12-4 | ASSLARSGEQF
. | TRBJ1-5 | 11 | TRBV29-1 | SVGGNSNQPQH
TRBD1 | TRBJ1-5 | 14 | TRBV11-2 | ASSSRQGGDNQPQH
. | TRBJ1-3 | 13 | TRBV7-9 | ASSLAAGPRNTIY
TRBD2 | TRBJ2-3 | 16 | TRBV7-3 | ASSLRGGGALSTDTQY
TRBD1 | TRBJ2-4 | 12 | TRBV18 | ASSLGTEKNIQY
. | TRBJ1-1 | 11 | TRBV5-1 | ASSLLVNTEAF
TRBD1 | TRBJ1-3 | 11 | TRBV10-3 | AIRGTAGNTIY
TRBD1 | TRBJ1-4 | 15 | TRBV7-8 | ASSPERTGRRNEKLF
. | TRBJ1-1 | 12 | TRBV18 | ASSLGQMNTEAF
. | TRBJ1-2 | 12 | TRBV6-5 | ASNRDGANYGYT
TRBD1 | TRBJ2-2 | 12 | TRBV11-2 | ASSFDRGGGELF
. | TRBJ1-1 | 12 | TRBV24-1 | ATSDVGGGTEAF
TRBD1 | TRBJ1-2 | 16 | TRBV5-4 | ASSLLDARDRASGGYT
. | TRBJ1-5 | 8 | TRBV20-1 | SASEAIQH
TRBD1 | TRBJ2-1 | 13 | TRBV7-2 | ASSSRDRVYNEQF
. | TRBJ2-1 | 12 | TRBV24-1 | ATSSAGKVNEQF
. | TRBJ1-5 | 15 | TRBV19 | ASSTQRGDYSNQPQH
TRBD1 | TRBJ1-1 | 13 | TRBV18 | ASSSGQGAATEAF
. | TRBJ1-1 | 11 | TRBV27 | ASSLFQGTEAF
TRBD1 | TRBJ2-1 | 13 | TRBV24-1 | ATSDFSTGGNEQF
. | TRBJ1-1 | 9 | TRBV30 | AWSWGTEAF
. | TRBJ2-1 | 14 | TRBV7-3 | ASSTTGTPGHNEQF
. | TRBJ1-5 | 11 | TRBV24-1 | ATSESGVQPQH
TRBD2 | TRBJ2-4 | 11 | TRBV15 | ATSSGFWNIQY
. | TRBJ2-3 | 12 | TRBV7-3 | ASSLGTALDTQY
TRBD2 | TRBJ2-5 | 13 | TRBV7-2 | ASSLFGTSGKTQY
. | TRBJ1-1 | 14 | TRBV5-1 | ASSKGEGGLNTEAF
TRBD2 | TRBJ2-3 | 15 | TRBV5-1 | ASSLALAGVSTDTQY
TRBD2 | TRBJ2-5 | 12 | TRBV28 | ASSPRGGEETQY
TRBD1 | TRBJ1-2 | 13 | TRBV27 | ASSSSGTGGYGYT
. | TRBJ2-5 | 10 | TRBV29-1 | SAMDGQETQY
. | TRBJ1-2 | 13 | TRBV6-5 | ASLTAAQGLYGYT
. | TRBJ1-2 | 12 | TRBV28 | ASSRETAYYGYT
. | TRBJ1-5 | 13 | TRBV6-5 | ASSLKFYSNQPQH
. | TRBJ1-1 | 10 | TRBV6-5 | ASSYGGIEAF
TRBD1 | TRBJ1-3 | 15 | TRBV5-5 | ASSWTAGQGGGNTIY
. | TRBJ1-1 | 12 | TRBV7-8 | ASSLTGTNTEAF
TRBD2 | TRBJ2-5 | 14 | TRBV5-1 | ASSLVRGGDAETQY
TRBD1 | TRBJ2-5 | 13 | TRBV5-8 | ASSFGQGAQETQY
. | TRBJ1-5 | 11 | TRBV4-1 | ASSQARGQPQH
TRBD1 | TRBJ1-5 | 12 | TRBV6-5 | ASIGQGVGQPQH
. | TRBJ2-2 | 12 | TRBV19 | ASSTNSDTGELF
. | TRBJ2-5 | 14 | TRBV6-5 | ASSYSFARVQETQY
TRBD1 | TRBJ2-5 | 14 | TRBV5-8 | ASRPGTDSSQETQY
. | TRBJ2-5 | 12 | TRBV5-6 | ASSRGQPQETQY
. | TRBJ1-5 | 12 | TRBV2 | ASSDWAGNQPQH
TRBD1 | TRBJ1-1 | 15 | TRBV23-1 | ASSHTDRGGVDTEAF
. | TRBJ1-2 | 13 | TRBV5-1 | ASRPGSGANYGYT